A selection of T cell receptor beta chains follows, all from one sample in a study of blood T cells in healthy people across ages. From the 5' RACE reads, TCRdb called clonotypes with MiXCR, one entry per CDR3 protein. In the table there are roughly 1,500,000 distinct CDR3 sequences, almost 35% of which are singletons. Sequencing was done on a sample of blood. These receptor sequences come from a woman in her thirties in good health. The CDR3 runs from the conserved cysteine through the conserved F or W. A D gene is named only where the DNA matches it firmly. Rows give clone size only sometimes, using once, few, many, or a class for an expanded clone.

CDR3nt	CDR3aa	j_gene	d_gene	v_gene	abundance
TGTGCCAGCAGTGAGCTCACTGCCTCCTACGAGCAGTACTTC	CASSELTASYEQYF	TRBJ2-7	NA	TRBV2	NA
TGTGCCAGCAGCCTAAACGCCGCCTACGAGCAGTACTTC	CASSLNAAYEQYF	TRBJ2-7	NA	TRBV7-2	NA
TGCAGCTTCCTTCCTACCCCAGGGGGTGAGCAGTTCTTC	CSFLPTPGGEQFF	TRBJ2-1	TRBD1	TRBV29-1	once
TGCGCCAGCAAACCGGGACTAGCGGGGCCTAATCCGAACACCGGGGAGCTGTTTTTT	CASKPGLAGPNPNTGELFF	TRBJ2-2	TRBD2	TRBV10-1	few
TGCGCCAGCAGCTTTAGGCCGGACCCTACTGAAGCTTTCTTT	CASSFRPDPTEAFF	TRBJ1-1	NA	TRBV5-1	NA
TGTGCCAGCAGTTTCCCGCCCAGGGGCAATGAGCAGTTCTTC	CASSFPPRGNEQFF	TRBJ2-1	NA	TRBV12-3/TRBV12-4	few
TGCAGTGCTAGGGATAGGGCACATCAGCCCCAGCATTTT	CSARDRAHQPQHF	TRBJ1-5	NA	TRBV20-1	NA
TGTGCCAGCAGTGGAAAGGGACCGAGAAACTATGGCTACACCTTC	CASSGKGPRNYGYTF	TRBJ1-2	NA	TRBV6-5	NA
TGCGCCAGCAGCTTGGCCGCGGGCCCTGAAGCTTTCTTT	CASSLAAGPEAFF	TRBJ1-1	NA	TRBV5-1	NA
TGTGCCAGCAGTGTCAGGGGGGCCTATGGCTACACCTTC	CASSVRGAYGYTF	TRBJ1-2	TRBD1	TRBV6-1	NA